Presented here are 29 T cell receptor beta chains from one specimen sequenced in a study of CXCR3-negative and CXCR3-positive naive CD8 T cells. Overall study results and limits: Greater hydrophobicity was found in TRB CDR3s of CXCR3-positive naive cells than of CXCR3-negative naive cells.

For these receptors, no antigen is known. The TRB cDNA libraries were prepared by 5' RACE with UMI labels. TCRdb re-analyzed the 5' RACE reads; it lists each CDR3 protein once, without DNA. The sample table sets out about 120,000 distinct CDR3 sequences. The specimen was naive CXCR3+ CD8+ T cells from blood. Subset in this sample: CD45RO-CCR7+CD27+CD95- naive CD8+ T cells expressing CXCR3 (TNR3+). Receptors originate from a human donor in good health. Some clones in this sample may be carry-over from other donors' samples.

J is TRBJ2-1 and V is TRBV28; checking the TCRdb D call of TRBD1 is not possible without DNA. This CDR3 region has 15 residues. The germline CDR1 and CDR2 sequences are MDHEN and SYDVKM. The CDR3: CASSYRGPRDNEQFF.

V and J are TRBV20-1 and TRBJ2-7. Germline V lookup: CDR1 DFQATT, CDR2 SNEGSKA (reference sequence). The CDR3 runs 14 residues. CDR3 in amino acids: CSARSPTVDYEQYF.

The V gene is TRBV19, the J gene TRBJ2-1; TCRdb names TRBD2, which stays unverified in the absence of DNA. Germline assignment: CDR1 LNHDA and CDR2 SQIVND (reference sequence). This CDR3 is built from 15 residues. The CDR3 protein is CASSLTSVSYNEQFF.

The CDR3 sequence: CSVSQENSYEQYF. The V gene is TRBV29-1, the J gene TRBJ2-7; TCRdb calls TRBD1, which cannot be checked without DNA. This CDR3 comprises 13 residues. Germline-derived CDR1 and CDR2 are SQVTM and ANQGSEA.

The rearrangement links TRBV19 to TRBJ1-1. The V gene's germline CDR1 is LNHDA and CDR2 SQIVND (reference sequence). This CDR3 comprises 12 residues. CDR3: CASSMGNTEAFF.

The genes are TRBV28 and TRBJ1-2. Germline V CDR1 and CDR2: MDHEN, SYDVKM. CDR3 length: 15 amino acids. CDR3 region: CASSSENRWTYGYTF.

The V gene is TRBV27, the J gene TRBJ2-7. The CDR3 covers 13 residues. Germline loops: CDR1 MNHEY, CDR2 SMNVEV (reference sequence). CDR3 sequence reads: CASSYTFSYEQYF.

The V gene is TRBV4-1, the J gene TRBJ2-7; the D gene TCRdb calls, TRBD2, cannot be checked with no DNA. This CDR3 is built from 15 residues. The germline gives CDR1 MGHRA, CDR2 YSYEKL. CDR3 protein: CASSQGSGKPYEQYF.

V and J are TRBV5-7 and TRBJ2-7; TCRdb names TRBD1, which stays unverified in the absence of DNA. TRBV5-7 is marked as an open reading frame, function uncertain. The CDR3 runs to 14 residues. CDR3 protein: CASSMGTGIHEQYF.

This sequence joins TRBV9 and TRBJ2-7; there is no DNA to check the TCRdb D call of TRBD1. The V gene's germline CDR1 is SGDLS and CDR2 YYNGEE. The CDR3 length is 15 residues. The CDR3 sequence: CASSVGGGGSYEQYF.

The V gene is TRBV7-9, the J gene TRBJ2-2; TCRdb calls TRBD1, which cannot be checked without DNA. CDR3 length: 19 amino acids. Looked up from germline, CDR1 is SEHNR and CDR2 is FQNEAQ (reference sequence). CDR3 residues: CASSSPFLGAEINTGELFF.

The rearrangement links TRBV7-9 to TRBJ2-1. The CDR3 is 16 amino acids. Germline loops: CDR1 SEHNR, CDR2 FQNEAQ (reference sequence). This CDR3 reads CASSLGDSSSYNEQFF.

This sequence joins TRBV12-3 or TRBV12-4 and TRBJ2-1; TCRdb selects TRBD2, and the lack of DNA leaves this call unchecked. The CDR3 runs to 14 residues. The chain's CDR3 is CASSHLAAYNEQFF.

The chain joins TRBV7-8 to TRBJ2-2; with no DNA, the TCRdb D assignment of TRBD2 cannot be verified. The germline V gene has CDR1 SGHVS and CDR2 FQNEAQ. The CDR3 is made up of 14 amino acids. This chain's CDR3 is CATRTSGIFGELFF.

The J gene is TRBJ2-3, the V gene TRBV20-1; the TCRdb D gene call, TRBD2, has no DNA to confirm it. The germline CDR1 and CDR2 sequences are DFQATT and SNEGSKA (reference sequence). The CDR3 sequence is 14 residues long. The CDR3 protein is CSARLAGGADTQYF.

The V and J genes are TRBV27 and TRBJ1-6. The CDR3 consists of 15 residues. Germline assignment: CDR1 MNHEY and CDR2 SMNVEV (reference sequence). The CDR3: CASSLSGFDNSPLHF.

The rearrangement links TRBV29-1 to TRBJ2-7. The length of the CDR3 is 12 residues. Per the germline V gene, CDR1 is SQVTM and CDR2 is ANQGSEA. The CDR3 protein is CSVKGDPREQYF.

The rearrangement links TRBV7-7 to TRBJ2-1; TCRdb calls TRBD1, which cannot be checked without DNA. This CDR3 is built from 13 residues. Looked up from germline, CDR1 is SSHAT and CDR2 is FNYEAQ (reference sequence). CDR3 residues: CASSLSGAREQFF.

This chain joins TRBV30 and TRBJ2-1; TCRdb indicates TRBD2, and absent DNA this call remains unverified. Germline CDR1 and CDR2: GTSNPN and SVGIG (reference sequence). The length of the CDR3 is 16 residues. CDR3 amino acids: CAWSVEWAGGRNEQFF.

The chain combines TRBV11-2 with TRBJ2-1; the D call from TCRdb, TRBD1, cannot be confirmed without DNA. CDR3 length: 15 amino acids. Germline V CDR1 and CDR2: SGHAT, FQNNGV. The CDR3 spells CASSLGQAGPNEQFF.

V is TRBV13 and J is TRBJ1-2; TCRdb lists TRBD1, though no DNA is available to test this call. Germline assignment: CDR1 PRHDT and CDR2 FYEKMQ (reference sequence). The CDR3 runs to 16 residues. CDR3 sequence: CASSLTGTVADYGYTF.

CDR3 sequence: CASSPPSGSTYEQYF. The chain couples TRBV6-1 to TRBJ2-7; TCRdb gives TRBD2 as the D gene, but with no DNA this cannot be confirmed. CDR3 length: 15 residues. CDR1 is MNHNS, CDR2 SASEGT, per germline.

The rearrangement uses TRBV5-6 and TRBJ2-7. The CDR3 totals 16 residues. The germline V gene has CDR1 SGHDT and CDR2 YYEEEE. CDR3 residues: CASSLLGSYSTYEQYF.

The rearrangement links TRBV24-1 to TRBJ2-3; absent DNA, TCRdb's TRBD2 call cannot be checked. The CDR3 sequence is 13 residues long. CDR1 and CDR2 from the germline V gene are KGHDR and SFDVKD. CDR3 protein: CATGIVNGNTQYF.

The rearrangement uses TRBV5-1 and TRBJ2-5; checking the TCRdb D call of TRBD1 is not possible without DNA. Per germline, CDR1 SGHRS and CDR2 YFSETQ. CDR3 size: 18 residues. This chain's CDR3 is CASSLENIPGQFQETQYF.

V is TRBV28 and J is TRBJ2-7; TCRdb's D call of TRBD2 is untestable without DNA. Germline-derived CDR1 and CDR2 are MDHEN and SYDVKM. This CDR3 has 15 amino acids. The CDR3 reads CASSLGALGLYEQYF.

The chain links TRBV7-8 to TRBJ1-5; absent DNA, TCRdb's TRBD1 call cannot be checked. The CDR3 runs 19 residues. Germline lookup yields CDR1 SGHVS and CDR2 FQNEAQ. CDR3 sequence: CASSLDGAGGFASNQPQHF. The variable domain in full, completed from reference TRBV7-8 and TRBJ1-5, reads GAGVSQSPRYKVAKRGQDVALRCDPISGHVSLFWYQQALGQGPEFLTYFQNEAQLDKSGLPSDRFFAERPEGSVSTLKIQRTQQEDSAVYLCASSLDGAGGFASNQPQHFGDGTRLSIL.

This chain uses TRBV12-5 with TRBJ2-4; the TCRdb D gene call, TRBD2, has no DNA to confirm it. The V gene's germline CDR1 is LGHNT and CDR2 FRNRAP. The CDR3 loop spans 15 amino acids. CDR3 sequence reads: CASGLLRGIGNIQYF.

The chain recombines TRBV14 with TRBJ2-3. CDR1 is SGHDN and CDR2 is FVKESK in the germline V gene. The CDR3 length is 13 residues. The CDR3 sequence is CASSQDFTDTQYF. Complete variable domain (other parts from reference TRBV14 and TRBJ2-3): EAGVTQFPSHSVIEKGQTVTLRCDPISGHDNLYWYRRVMGKEIKFLLHFVKESKQDESGMPNNRFLAERTGGTYSTLKVQPAELEDSGVYFCASSQDFTDTQYFGPGTRLTVL.